Sequencing of this T cell receptor beta chain was carried out in a study of cytomegalovirus exposure and HLA in healthy donors. Germline loops: CDR1 SGHDT, CDR2 YYEEEE. After removal of 4 bases from V and 6 bases from J, the junction contained 8 bases not matched to a gene. The CDR3 consists of 14 residues. The PCR had 60 Vbeta and 13 Jbeta primers. The method was immunoSEQ multiplex PCR; TCRdb's version includes in-frame clones alone and lacks a portion of them. In the table there are 100,000 to 150,000 clones, 74% of which are singletons. The sequenced material came from PBMCs. The sequence came from a man in his forties in good health and CMV-seropositive. The V gene is TRBV5-6, the J gene TRBJ2-7, with 9 bases that match TRBD1. Written as DNA, the CDR3 is TGTGCCAGCAGCGGGGGACAGGGTTTAACCGAGCAGTACTTC. This translates into CASSGGQGLTEQYF.